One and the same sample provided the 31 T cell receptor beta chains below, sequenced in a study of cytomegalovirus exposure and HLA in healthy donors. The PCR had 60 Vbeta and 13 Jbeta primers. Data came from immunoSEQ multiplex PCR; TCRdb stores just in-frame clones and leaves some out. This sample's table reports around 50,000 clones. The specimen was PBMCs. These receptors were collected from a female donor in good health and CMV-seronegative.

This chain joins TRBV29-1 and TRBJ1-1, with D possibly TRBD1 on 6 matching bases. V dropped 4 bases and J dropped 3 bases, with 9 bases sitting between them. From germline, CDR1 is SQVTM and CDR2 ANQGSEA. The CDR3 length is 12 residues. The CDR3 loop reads CSVARGHTEAFF. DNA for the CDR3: TGCAGCGTTGCCAGGGGTCACACTGAAGCTTTCTTT.

The CDR3 sequence: CASSLDGTDYGYTF. In DNA, the CDR3 is TGTGCCAGCAGCTTAGATGGGACAGACTATGGCTACACCTTC. The chain joins TRBV7-9 to TRBJ1-2; 7 bases are shared with TRBD1. The germline V gene has CDR1 SEHNR and CDR2 FQNEAQ (reference sequence). The CDR3 sequence is 14 residues long. The junction had 2 bases not matched to a gene; V was cut back by 1 base and J by 3 bases.

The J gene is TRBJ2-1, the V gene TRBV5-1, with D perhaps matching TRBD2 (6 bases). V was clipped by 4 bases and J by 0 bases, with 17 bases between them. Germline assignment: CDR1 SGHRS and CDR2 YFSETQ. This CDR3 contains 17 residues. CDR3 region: CASSPHDVSGSYNEQFF. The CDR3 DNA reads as TGCGCCAGCAGCCCGCACGACGTTAGCGGCTCCTACAATGAGCAGTTCTTC.

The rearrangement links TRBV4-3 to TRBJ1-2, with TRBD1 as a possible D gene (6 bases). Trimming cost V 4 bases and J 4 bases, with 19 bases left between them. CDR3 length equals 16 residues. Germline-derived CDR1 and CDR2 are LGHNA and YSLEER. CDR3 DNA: TGCGCCAGCAGCCCTGCCGAGGGGGGGGTCCCCTATGGCTACACCTTC. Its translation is CASSPAEGGVPYGYTF.

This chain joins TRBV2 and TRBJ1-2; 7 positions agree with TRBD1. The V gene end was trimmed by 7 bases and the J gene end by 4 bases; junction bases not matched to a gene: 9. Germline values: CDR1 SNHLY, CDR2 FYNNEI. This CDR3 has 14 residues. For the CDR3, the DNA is TGTGCCAGCATGACCGGGACAGCCTTCTATGGCTACACCTTC. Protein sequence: CASMTGTAFYGYTF.

CDR3 DNA: TGTGCCAGCAGGGCGGGAGTTCGGGAGCAGTACTTC. This encodes CASRAGVREQYF. The chain is built from TRBV6-1 and TRBJ2-7; TRBD2 aligns across 7 bases. Germline V gives CDR1 MNHNS, CDR2 SASEGT. The ends lost 6 bases at V and 7 bases at J; junction bases unmatched: 6. This CDR3 comprises 12 residues.

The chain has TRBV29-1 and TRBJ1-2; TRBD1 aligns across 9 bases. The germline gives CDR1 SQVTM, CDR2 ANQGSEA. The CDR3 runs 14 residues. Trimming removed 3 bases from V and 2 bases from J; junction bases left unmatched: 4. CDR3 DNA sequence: TGCAGCGTTGAGGGACAGGGCTTAAACTATGGCTACACCTTC. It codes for CSVEGQGLNYGYTF.

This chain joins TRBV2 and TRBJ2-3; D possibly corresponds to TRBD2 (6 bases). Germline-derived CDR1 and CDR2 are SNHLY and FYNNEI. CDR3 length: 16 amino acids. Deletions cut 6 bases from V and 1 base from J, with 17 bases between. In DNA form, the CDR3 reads TGTGCCAGCAGGCGTCCTCTAGCGTTCGGCACAGATACGCAGTATTTT. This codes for CASRRPLAFGTDTQYF.

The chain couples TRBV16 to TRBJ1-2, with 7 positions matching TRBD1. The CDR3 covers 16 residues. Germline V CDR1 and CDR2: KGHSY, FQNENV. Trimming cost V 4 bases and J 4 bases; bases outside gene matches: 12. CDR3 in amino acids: CASSPQIETGIYGYTF. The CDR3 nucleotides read TGTGCCAGCAGCCCTCAGATCGAGACAGGGATCTATGGCTACACCTTC.

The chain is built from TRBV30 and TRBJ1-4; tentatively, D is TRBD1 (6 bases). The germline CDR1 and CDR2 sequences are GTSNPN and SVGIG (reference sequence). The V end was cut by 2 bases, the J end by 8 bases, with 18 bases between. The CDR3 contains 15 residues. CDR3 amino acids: CAWSPDTGRREKLFF. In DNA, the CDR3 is TGTGCCTGGAGTCCCGACACAGGGAGACGGGAAAAACTGTTTTTT.

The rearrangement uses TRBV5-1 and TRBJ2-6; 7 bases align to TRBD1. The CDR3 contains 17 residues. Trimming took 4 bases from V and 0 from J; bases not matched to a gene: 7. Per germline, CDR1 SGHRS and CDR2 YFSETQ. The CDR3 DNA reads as TGCGCCAGCAGCAAGGGGACAGCGAGCTCTGGGGCCAACGTCCTGACTTTC. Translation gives CASSKGTASSGANVLTF.

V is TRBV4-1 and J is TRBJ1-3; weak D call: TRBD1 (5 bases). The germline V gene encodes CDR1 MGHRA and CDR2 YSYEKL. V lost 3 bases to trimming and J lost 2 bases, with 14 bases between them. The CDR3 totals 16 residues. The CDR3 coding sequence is TGCGCCAGCAGCCAGGGACTTTTGAGCGCTGGAAACACCATATATTTT. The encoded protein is CASSQGLLSAGNTIYF.

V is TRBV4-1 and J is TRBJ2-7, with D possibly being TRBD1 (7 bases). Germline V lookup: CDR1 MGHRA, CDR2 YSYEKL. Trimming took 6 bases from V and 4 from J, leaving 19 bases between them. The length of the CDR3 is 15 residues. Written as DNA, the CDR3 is TGCGCCAGCAGTCAGTCGGCAGGGGGGTCGTACGAGCAGTACTTC. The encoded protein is CASSQSAGGSYEQYF.

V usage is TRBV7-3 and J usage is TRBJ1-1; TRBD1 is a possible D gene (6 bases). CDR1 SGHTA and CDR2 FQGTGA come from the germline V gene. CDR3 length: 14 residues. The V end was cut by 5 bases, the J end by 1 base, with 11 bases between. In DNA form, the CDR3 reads TGTGCCAGCAGCCCCGGGACATCGAACACTGAAGCTTTCTTT. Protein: CASSPGTSNTEAFF.

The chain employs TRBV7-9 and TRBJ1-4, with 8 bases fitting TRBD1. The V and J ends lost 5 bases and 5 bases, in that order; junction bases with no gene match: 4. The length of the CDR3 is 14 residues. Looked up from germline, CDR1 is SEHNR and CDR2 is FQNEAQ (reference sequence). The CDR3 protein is CASSADRGNEKLFF. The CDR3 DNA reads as TGTGCCAGCAGCGCCGACAGGGGCAATGAAAAACTGTTTTTT.

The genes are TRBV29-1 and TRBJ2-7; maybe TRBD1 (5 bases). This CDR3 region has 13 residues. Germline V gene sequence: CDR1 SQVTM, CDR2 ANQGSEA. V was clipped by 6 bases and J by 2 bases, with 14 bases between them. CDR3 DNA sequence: TGCAGCGTGACACAGGCGAATACCTACGAGCAGTACTTC. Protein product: CSVTQANTYEQYF.

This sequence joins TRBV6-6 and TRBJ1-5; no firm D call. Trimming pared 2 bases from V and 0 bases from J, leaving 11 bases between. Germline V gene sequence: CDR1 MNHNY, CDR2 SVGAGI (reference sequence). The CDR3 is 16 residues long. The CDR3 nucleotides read TGTGCCAGCAGTTACCGCGGCTTGAATAGCAATCAGCCCCAGCATTTT. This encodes CASSYRGLNSNQPQHF.

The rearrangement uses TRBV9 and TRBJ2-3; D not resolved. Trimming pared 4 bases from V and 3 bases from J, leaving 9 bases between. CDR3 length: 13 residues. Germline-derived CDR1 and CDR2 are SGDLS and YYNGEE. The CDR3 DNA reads TGTGCCAGCAGCCCTTATTTGACAGATACGCAGTATTTT. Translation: CASSPYLTDTQYF.

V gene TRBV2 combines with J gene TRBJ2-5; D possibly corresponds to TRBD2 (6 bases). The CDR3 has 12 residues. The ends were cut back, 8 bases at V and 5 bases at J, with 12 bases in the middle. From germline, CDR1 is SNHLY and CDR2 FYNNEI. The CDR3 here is CASETSGETQYF. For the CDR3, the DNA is TGTGCCAGCGAGACTAGTGGGGAGACCCAGTACTTC.

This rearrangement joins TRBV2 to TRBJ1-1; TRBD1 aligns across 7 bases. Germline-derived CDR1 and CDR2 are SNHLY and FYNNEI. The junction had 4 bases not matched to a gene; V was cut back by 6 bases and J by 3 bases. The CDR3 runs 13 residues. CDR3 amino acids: CASRTDRDTEAFF. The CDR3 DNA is TGTGCCAGCAGGACCGACAGGGACACTGAAGCTTTCTTT.

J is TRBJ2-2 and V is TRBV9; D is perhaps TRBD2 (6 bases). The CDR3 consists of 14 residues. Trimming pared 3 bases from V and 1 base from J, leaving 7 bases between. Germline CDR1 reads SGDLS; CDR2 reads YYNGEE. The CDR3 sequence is CASSEGGNTGELFF. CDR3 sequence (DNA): TGTGCCAGCAGCGAGGGAGGGAACACCGGGGAGCTGTTTTTT.

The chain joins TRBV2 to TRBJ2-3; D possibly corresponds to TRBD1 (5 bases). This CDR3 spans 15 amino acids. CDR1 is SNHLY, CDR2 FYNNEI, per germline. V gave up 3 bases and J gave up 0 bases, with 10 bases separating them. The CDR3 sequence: CASSDLQASTDTQYF. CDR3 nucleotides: TGTGCCAGCAGTGATTTACAGGCTAGCACAGATACGCAGTATTTT.

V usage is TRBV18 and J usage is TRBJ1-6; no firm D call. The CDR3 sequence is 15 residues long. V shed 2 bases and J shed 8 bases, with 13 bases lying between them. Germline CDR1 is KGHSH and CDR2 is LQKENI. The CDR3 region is CASSPSNTIDSPLHF. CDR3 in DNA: TGTGCCAGCTCACCATCGAACACTATAGATTCACCCCTCCACTTT.

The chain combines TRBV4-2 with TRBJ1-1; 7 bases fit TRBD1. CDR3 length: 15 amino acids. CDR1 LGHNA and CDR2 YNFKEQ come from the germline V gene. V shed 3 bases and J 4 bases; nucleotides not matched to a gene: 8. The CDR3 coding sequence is TGTGCCAGCAGCCAGCTTGAGGGGACAGCCACTGAAGCTTTCTTT. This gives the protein CASSQLEGTATEAFF.

In DNA, the CDR3 is TGTGCCAGCACGAGGGACTGGTCCACTGAAGCTTTCTTT. Its protein is CASTRDWSTEAFF. V and J are TRBV2 and TRBJ1-1; D may be TRBD1 (5 bases). The CDR3 runs to 13 residues. Germline V gene data show CDR1 as SNHLY and CDR2 as FYNNEI. The V and J ends lost 7 bases and 4 bases respectively, with 13 bases between them.

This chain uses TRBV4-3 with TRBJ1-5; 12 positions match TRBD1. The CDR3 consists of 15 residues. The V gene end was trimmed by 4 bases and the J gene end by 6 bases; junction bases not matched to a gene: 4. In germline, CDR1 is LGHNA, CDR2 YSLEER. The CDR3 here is CASSLGQGAGQPQHF. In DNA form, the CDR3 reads TGCGCCAGCAGCCTGGGACAGGGGGCGGGTCAGCCCCAGCATTTT.

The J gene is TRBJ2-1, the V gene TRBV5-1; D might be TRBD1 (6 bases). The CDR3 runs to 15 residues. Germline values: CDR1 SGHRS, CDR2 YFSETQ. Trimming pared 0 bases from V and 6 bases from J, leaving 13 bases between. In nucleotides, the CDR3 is TGCGCCAGCAGCTTGGGTATTAAACAGGGCAATGAGCAGTTCTTC. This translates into CASSLGIKQGNEQFF.

The CDR3 nucleotides are TGTGCCAGCAGCCAAAGGCCGGGACTCCGAGCCTACGAGCAGTACTTC. Its protein product is CASSQRPGLRAYEQYF. The chain couples TRBV14 to TRBJ2-7; D perhaps matches TRBD2 (6 bases). Germline loops: CDR1 SGHDN, CDR2 FVKESK. The CDR3 sequence is 16 residues long. Between the trimmed V and J ends, which lost 2 bases and 2 bases, there was a span of 16 bases.

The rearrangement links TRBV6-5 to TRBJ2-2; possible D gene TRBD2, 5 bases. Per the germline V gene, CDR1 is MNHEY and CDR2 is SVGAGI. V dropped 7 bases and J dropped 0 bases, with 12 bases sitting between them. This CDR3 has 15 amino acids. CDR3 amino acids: CASTLTSTNTGELFF. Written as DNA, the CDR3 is TGTGCCAGCACCCTCACTAGTACGAACACCGGGGAGCTGTTTTTT.

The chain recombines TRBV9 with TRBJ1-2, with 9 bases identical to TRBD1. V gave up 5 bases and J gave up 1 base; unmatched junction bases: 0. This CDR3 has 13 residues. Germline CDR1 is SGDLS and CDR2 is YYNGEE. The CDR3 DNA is TGTGCCAGCAGGGACAGGGGTAACTATGGCTACACCTTC. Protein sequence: CASRDRGNYGYTF.

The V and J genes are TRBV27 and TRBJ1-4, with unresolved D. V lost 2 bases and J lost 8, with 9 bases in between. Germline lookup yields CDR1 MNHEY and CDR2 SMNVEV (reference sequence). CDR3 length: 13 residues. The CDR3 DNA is TGTGCCAGCAGTTTAGGGTCTAGCGAAAAACTGTTTTTT. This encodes CASSLGSSEKLFF.